These 21 T cell receptor beta chains originate from one sample sequenced in a study of vaccination and CD4 T cells after COVID-19. Sequenced with the Oncomine TCR Beta short-read assay was DNA taken from cultured CD4+ T cells. In TCRdb, the PCR reads were re-called with MiXCR into one record per CDR3 protein. In the table there are about 7,200 distinct CDR3 sequences, about 33% of which are singletons. These TCRs' antigens remain unknown. Treatment of the sample: approximately 9-day PBMC culture with coronavirus spike peptide pools or control peptides (ViraFEST assay). Samples of CD4+ T cells were obtained from the unexposed donor before the COVID-19 pandemic (2011-2018). Sequencing was performed on CD4+ T cells from blood, cultured in vitro. All receptors derive from a human donor in good health.

By share, this clonotype counts as medium-sized. CDR3 coding DNA: TGTGCCACCAGTGATCCGAACACTGAAGCTTTCTTT. Amino acids: CATSDPNTEAFF. The gene calls are TRBV24-1 and TRBJ1-1; D is undetermined. Trimming took 3 bases from V and 1 from J, leaving 2 bases between them. Germline V lookup: CDR1 KGHDR, CDR2 SFDVKD. The CDR3 length is 12 residues.

The chain employs TRBV7-3 and TRBJ1-2; unclear D gene. Trimming took off 3 bases at V and 6 bases at J, with 11 bases between the two ends. CDR3 size: 13 residues. Germline V gene sequence: CDR1 SGHTA, CDR2 FQGTGA. The CDR3 loop is CASSFSGMDGYTF. Written as DNA, the CDR3 is TGTGCCAGCAGCTTCAGTGGGATGGATGGCTACACCTTC.

CDR3 sequence reads: CSVSAGDNSPLHF. In nucleotides, the CDR3 is TGCAGCGTTAGTGCAGGCGATAATTCACCCCTCCACTTT. This chain connects TRBV29-1 to TRBJ1-6; no definite D call. V dropped 5 bases and J dropped 5 bases, with 10 bases sitting between them. Germline lookup yields CDR1 SQVTM and CDR2 ANQGSEA. This CDR3 region has 13 residues.

The V gene is TRBV5-6, the J gene TRBJ1-1; possibly TRBD1 for D (5 bases). The CDR3 covers 15 residues. Trimming removed 2 bases at V and 4 bases at J, with 15 bases between. Germline V gene lookup returns CDR1 SGHDT and CDR2 YYEEEE. CDR3 protein: CASSFVSGGSTEAFF. DNA for the CDR3: TGTGCCAGCAGCTTTGTCTCCGGGGGTAGCACTGAAGCTTTCTTT.

The chain uses TRBV5-1 and TRBJ1-2, with no clear D. The CDR3 covers 13 residues. Germline lookup yields CDR1 SGHRS and CDR2 YFSETQ. V shed 2 bases and J shed 6 bases, with 11 bases lying between them. CDR3: CASSFRLGNGYTF. Here the CDR3 DNA reads TGCGCCAGCAGCTTTCGTCTCGGGAATGGCTACACCTTC.

The J gene is TRBJ2-1, the V gene TRBV21-1. TRBV21-1 is a known pseudogene. The CDR3 contains 14 residues. CDR3 nucleotide sequence: TGTGCCAGCAACCCACACGAAATTATGACAGAGCAGTTCTTC. This codes for CASNPHEIMTEQFF.

The rearrangement joins TRBV6-1 to TRBJ2-7, with 13 bases identical to TRBD2. Trimming removed 6 bases from V and 2 bases from J; junction bases left unmatched: 4. Germline CDR1 is MNHNS and CDR2 is SASEGT. The CDR3 extends over 15 amino acids. The CDR3 is CASRTTSGGAYEQYF. The CDR3 DNA reads TGTGCCAGCAGAACCACTAGCGGGGGGGCCTACGAGCAGTACTTC.

The CDR3 nucleotides are TGTGCCAGTAGTATAGATCTCGACAGGGGAATTACCTACGAGCAGTACTTC. Protein sequence: CASSIDLDRGITYEQYF. This chain connects TRBV19 to TRBJ2-7, with 8 bases that match TRBD1. Germline CDR1 LNHDA, CDR2 SQIVND (reference sequence). With V trimmed by 0 bases and J by 2 bases, 9 bases remained unmatched. The CDR3 totals 17 residues.

This clonotype was found a few times. This chain uses TRBV7-9 with TRBJ1-1; D perhaps matches TRBD1 (5 bases). This CDR3 comprises 13 residues. V lost 4 bases, J lost 3 bases, and 9 bases lay in between. CDR1 and CDR2 from the germline V gene are SEHNR and FQNEAQ (reference sequence). The DNA of the CDR3 is TGTGCCAGCAGCTACCGGGGGGACACTGAAGCTTTCTTT. Translated: CASSYRGDTEAFF.

V and J are TRBV6-2 or TRBV6-3 and TRBJ1-6; no clear D gene. With 2 bases removed from V and 7 bases from J, the gap between germline ends came to 9 bases. This CDR3 is built from 14 residues. Germline V gene sequence: CDR1 MNHEY, CDR2 SVGEGT. The CDR3 bases are TGTGCCAGCAGTTACGGAGGGAAGAATTCACCCCTCCACTTT. It yields the protein CASSYGGKNSPLHF.

J is TRBJ1-5 and V is TRBV5-8; unclear D gene. Trimming pared 0 bases from V and 0 bases from J, leaving 13 bases between. Germline V gene sequence: CDR1 SGHTS, CDR2 YDEGEE. The length of the CDR3 is 17 residues. The CDR3 DNA reads as TGTGCCAGCAGCTTGGGCTGGGATCTTAATAGCAATCAGCCCCAGCATTTT. Translation gives CASSLGWDLNSNQPQHF.

This chain uses TRBV6-1 with TRBJ2-2; D is possibly TRBD1 or TRBD2 (6 bases each). The CDR3 sequence is 15 residues long. Germline V gene sequence: CDR1 MNHNS, CDR2 SASEGT. The V end was cut by 6 bases, the J end by 3 bases, with 14 bases between. The DNA for the CDR3 is TGTGCCAGCAGGACAGACAGGAGGGACACCGGGGAGCTGTTTTTT. It yields the protein CASRTDRRDTGELFF.

The chain uses TRBV12-5 and TRBJ2-7, with D tentatively TRBD2 (6 bases). This CDR3 comprises 14 residues. Deletions cut 5 bases from V and 0 bases from J, with 11 bases between. Germline values: CDR1 LGHNT, CDR2 FRNRAP. CDR3 sequence (DNA): TGTGCTAGTGGTCAGGACGGGAGCTCCTACGAGCAGTACTTC. It encodes CASGQDGSSYEQYF.

Only a few counts were recorded for this clonotype. The genes are TRBV6-4 and TRBJ2-1; D is ambiguous. This CDR3 region has 14 residues. CDR1 MRHNA and CDR2 SNTAGT come from the germline V gene. Trimming left V 10 bases short and J 0 bases short, with 13 bases between. This CDR3 reads CATSPGSSYNEQFF. The CDR3 DNA sequence: TGTGCCACGAGTCCGGGCAGCTCCTACAATGAGCAGTTCTTC.

For this clonotype: This clone may be a read error of a much larger clone one base away. The chain has TRBV19 and TRBJ1-5; D may be TRBD1 (6 bases). The germline V gene encodes CDR1 LNHDA and CDR2 SQIVND (reference sequence). This CDR3 spans 16 amino acids. The CDR3 protein is CASSINLWGAGQPRHF. DNA of the CDR3: TGTGCCAGTAGTATCAATTTGTGGGGGGCAGGGCAGCCCCGGCATTTT.

Written as DNA, the CDR3 is TGTGCCAGCAGCCTGCTACAGGGAGGTCAGCCCCAGCATTTT. This translates into CASSLLQGGQPQHF. This chain uses TRBV21-1 with TRBJ1-5; no check of the table's D call, TRBD1, against the DNA was made. TRBV21-1 is labeled a pseudogene. This CDR3 is built from 14 residues.

The rearrangement uses TRBV27 and TRBJ2-1, with D perhaps TRBD1 (5 bases). V was trimmed by 2 bases and J by 3 bases, leaving 5 bases between them. The CDR3 contains 13 residues. Germline loops: CDR1 MNHEY, CDR2 SMNVEV (reference sequence). CDR3 DNA sequence: TGTGCCAGCAGTTTAGACAGCTACAATGAGCAGTTCTTC. Translating it yields CASSLDSYNEQFF.

The chain employs TRBV19 and TRBJ1-2, with 9 nucleotides matching TRBD1. The CDR3 runs 15 residues. Per germline, CDR1 LNHDA and CDR2 SQIVND (reference sequence). V shed 9 bases and J 5 bases; nucleotides not matched to a gene: 13. Here the CDR3 DNA reads TGTGCCAGCAGGGACAGGGCCTTTAGATCTTATGGCTACACCTTC. Protein sequence: CASRDRAFRSYGYTF.

The chain recombines TRBV20-1 with TRBJ1-2; no clear D. The V end was cut by 6 bases, the J end by 4 bases, with 9 bases between. The CDR3 length is 11 residues. Germline lookup yields CDR1 DFQATT and CDR2 SNEGSKA (reference sequence). The CDR3 DNA follows: TGCAGTGCGTCGGGGATCTATGGCTACACCTTC. This sequence encodes CSASGIYGYTF.

The chain combines TRBV6-5 with TRBJ2-1; unclear D gene. The CDR3 is 14 amino acids. Looked up from germline, CDR1 is MNHEY and CDR2 is SVGAGI. Trimming shortened V by 1 base and J by 5 bases, and 9 bases separated the two germline ends. This CDR3 is CASSYWSANNEQFF. As DNA, the CDR3 is TGTGCCAGCAGTTACTGGTCGGCGAACAATGAGCAGTTCTTC.

This clonotype was observed a handful of times. The rearrangement links TRBV19 to TRBJ1-1; D gene ambiguous. Between the trimmed V and J ends, which lost 1 base and 3 bases, there was a span of 6 bases. The germline gives CDR1 LNHDA, CDR2 SQIVND (reference sequence). The CDR3 contains 13 residues. CDR3 residues: CASSIGSDTEAFF. CDR3 sequence (DNA): TGTGCCAGTAGTATAGGATCGGACACTGAAGCTTTCTTT. Supplemented by reference TRBV19 and TRBJ1-1, the full variable domain reads DGGITQSPKYLFRKEGQNVTLSCEQNLNHDAMYWYRQDPGQGLRLIYYSQIVNDFQKGDIAEGYSVSREKKESFPLTVTSAQKNPTAFYLCASSIGSDTEAFFGQGTRLTVV.